This TCR beta chain was captured in a study of CD8 T cells in Susac syndrome. CDR3 length: 14 amino acids. Germline loops: CDR1 SGDLS, CDR2 YYNGEE. V lost 4 bases and J 10 bases, leaving 15 bases between the germline ends. This clonotype appeared once. It was with random hexamers that about 0.45 to 1 ug RNA was reverse transcribed. TCRdb re-analysed the immunoSEQ multiplex PCR reads in MiXCR, keeping a single row per CDR3 protein. The table includes around 180,000 distinct CDR3 sequences, roughly 94% detected once. Sequenced material: CD4+ T cells from PBMCs. The source of this sequence is a human donor with Susac syndrome. V is TRBV9 and J is TRBJ1-6; TRBD1 is a possible D gene (5 bases). CDR3 coding DNA: TGTGCCAGCAGCCCCCCAAGGACAAACTCACCCCTCCACTTT. It codes for CASSPPRTNSPLHF.